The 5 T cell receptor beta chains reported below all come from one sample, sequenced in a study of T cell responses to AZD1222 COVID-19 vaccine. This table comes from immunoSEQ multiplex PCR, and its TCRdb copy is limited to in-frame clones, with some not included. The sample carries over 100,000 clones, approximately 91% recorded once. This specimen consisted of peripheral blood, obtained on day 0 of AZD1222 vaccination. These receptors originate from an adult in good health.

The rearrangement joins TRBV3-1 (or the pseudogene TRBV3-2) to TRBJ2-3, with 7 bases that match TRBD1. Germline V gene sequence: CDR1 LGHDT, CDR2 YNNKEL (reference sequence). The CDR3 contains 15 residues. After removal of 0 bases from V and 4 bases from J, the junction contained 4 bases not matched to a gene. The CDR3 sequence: CASSQETGWADTQYF. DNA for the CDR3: TGTGCCAGCAGCCAAGAGACAGGGTGGGCAGATACGCAGTATTTT.

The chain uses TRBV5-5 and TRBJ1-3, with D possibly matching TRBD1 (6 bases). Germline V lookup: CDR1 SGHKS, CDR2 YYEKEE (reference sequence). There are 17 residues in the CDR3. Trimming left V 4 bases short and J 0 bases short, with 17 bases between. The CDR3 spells CASSPRGKSFSGNTIYF. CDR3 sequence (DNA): TGTGCCAGCAGCCCGAGGGGGAAATCGTTCTCTGGAAACACCATATATTTT.

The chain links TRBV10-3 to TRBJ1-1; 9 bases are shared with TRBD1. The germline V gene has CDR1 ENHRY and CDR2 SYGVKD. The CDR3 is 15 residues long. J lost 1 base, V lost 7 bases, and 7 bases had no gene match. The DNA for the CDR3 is TGTGCCATCAAAGGGCGACAGGGGGGGAACACTGAAGCTTTCTTT. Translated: CAIKGRQGGNTEAFF.

CDR3 sequence reads: CASSLDRGNTGELFF. CDR3 nucleotides: TGCGCCAGCAGTCTCGACAGGGGGAACACCGGGGAGCTGTTTTTT. The rearrangement links TRBV5-1 to TRBJ2-2; the match to TRBD1 covers 8 bases. V gave up 5 bases and J gave up 1 base; unmatched junction bases: 4. The length of the CDR3 is 15 residues. Germline lookup yields CDR1 SGHRS and CDR2 YFSETQ.

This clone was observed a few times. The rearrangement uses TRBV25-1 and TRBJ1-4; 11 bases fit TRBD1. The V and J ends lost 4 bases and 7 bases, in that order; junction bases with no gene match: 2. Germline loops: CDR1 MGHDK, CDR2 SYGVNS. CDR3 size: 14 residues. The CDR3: CASSVGTGGEKLFF. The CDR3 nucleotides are TGTGCCAGCAGTGTGGGGACAGGGGGTGAAAAACTGTTTTTT.